Sequencing of this T cell receptor (beta chain) was carried out in a study of cytomegalovirus exposure and HLA in healthy donors. Per the germline V gene, CDR1 is DFQATT and CDR2 is SNEGSKA (reference sequence). The CDR3 is 11 amino acids. Produced via immunoSEQ multiplex PCR; TCRdb's table is partial and in-frame only. Of 82,000 or so clones in the sample, roughly 93% were seen once. The receptor's source is a man younger than 35 in good health and CMV-seronegative. The chain uses TRBV20-1 and TRBJ2-1; the match to TRBD2 covers 13 bases. Sequencing was carried out using PBMCs. This CDR3 is CGGTSGISQFF. The CDR3 DNA reads as TGCGGAGGGACTAGCGGGATTTCTCAGTTCTTC.